These 20 T cell receptor beta chains were all obtained from the same sample, sequenced in a study of cytomegalovirus exposure and HLA in healthy donors (dated 2017 in TCRdb). The library was generated by the immunoSEQ multiplex PCR assay. A mixture of 60 forward primers for TCR Vbeta segments and 13 reverse primers for TCR Jbeta segments was used in the multiplex PCR. TCRdb took this table from immuneACCESS and kept in-frame rearrangements with V and J called. Such tables lack part of the clones; where checked against another copy, unresolved V genes explain under half of the gap, and the rest is unexplained. The sample table lists under 200,000 clones, 75% of them with a count of one. More than 4% of the sample is held by the ten biggest clonotypes. The sample consisted of PBMCs. These receptors were collected from a male donor in good health and CMV-seronegative.

The chain links TRBV4-1 to TRBJ2-6; D is uncertain. Trimming took 0 bases from V and 0 from J, leaving 12 bases between them. The CDR3 contains 18 residues. CDR1 is MGHRA and CDR2 is YSYEKL in the germline V gene. The CDR3 sequence: CASSQDAGTLSGANVLTF. The CDR3 region has the DNA TGCGCCAGCAGCCAAGATGCAGGCACCCTCTCTGGGGCCAACGTCCTGACTTTC.

The chain carries TRBV7-2 and TRBJ2-1, with 8 positions matching TRBD2. V gave up 1 base and J gave up 4 bases; unmatched junction bases: 6. Per germline, CDR1 SGHTA and CDR2 FQGNSA. This CDR3 region has 16 residues. The CDR3: CASSLDPVAGYNEQFF. The CDR3 region has the DNA TGTGCCAGCAGCTTAGATCCCGTAGCGGGGTACAATGAGCAGTTCTTC.

This clone was counted once. The chain carries TRBV5-1 and TRBJ2-5, with a weak D call TRBD1 (6 bases). The end of the DNA fits TRBJ2-7 better, so the J call may be wrong. CDR3 length: 13 amino acids. The germline CDR1 and CDR2 sequences are SGHRS and YFSETQ. The CDR3 sequence: CASSVEGTREQYF. In nucleotides, the CDR3 is TGCGCCAGCAGCGTCGAAGGGACACGCGAGCAGTACTTC.

This rearrangement joins TRBV4-1 to TRBJ2-2; D not certain. The CDR3 is made up of 14 amino acids. Per the germline V gene, CDR1 is MGHRA and CDR2 is YSYEKL. The V end lost 0 bases, the J end lost 6 bases, and 8 bases lay between the germline ends. CDR3 protein: CASSQERAAGELFF. The CDR3 DNA is TGCGCCAGCAGCCAAGAAAGAGCCGCCGGGGAGCTGTTTTTT.

The rearrangement links TRBV6-1 to TRBJ2-7; a weak D match, TRBD1 (6 bases). The V end was cut by 11 bases, the J end by 1 base, with 15 bases between. The CDR3 spans 13 residues. Germline assignment: CDR1 MNHNS and CDR2 SASEGT. CDR3 sequence (DNA): TGTGCCGGCCTGGCGGACAGTTCCTACGAGCAGTACTTC. It specifies CAGLADSSYEQYF.

The chain recombines TRBV18 with TRBJ2-1, with unresolved D. Germline CDR1 KGHSH, CDR2 LQKENI. This CDR3 has 13 residues. V was clipped by 6 bases and J by 1 base, with 7 bases between them. This CDR3 is CASSAGSYNEQFF. CDR3 in DNA: TGTGCCAGCTCGGCAGGATCCTACAATGAGCAGTTCTTC.

This clone has just one count. J is TRBJ2-5 and V is TRBV25-1; D call uncertain. The germline V gene has CDR1 MGHDK and CDR2 SYGVNS. Trimming removed 0 bases at V and 2 bases at J, with 7 bases between. There are 14 residues in the CDR3. This CDR3 is CASSEYASQETQYF. Here the CDR3 DNA reads TGTGCCAGCAGTGAATACGCCAGTCAAGAGACCCAGTACTTC.

The chain carries TRBV14 and TRBJ2-7; 10 positions match TRBD1. The ends lost 0 bases at V and 8 bases at J; junction bases unmatched: 7. Germline CDR1 reads SGHDN; CDR2 reads FVKESK. This CDR3 contains 15 residues. CDR3 DNA: TGTGCCAGCAGCCAAGAGGGGACAGGGGTGAGAAAGCAGTACTTC. It encodes CASSQEGTGVRKQYF.

CDR3 in amino acids: CASSLRTEYNEQFF. The CDR3 nucleotides are TGTGCCAGCAGTTTAAGGACAGAATACAATGAGCAGTTCTTC. The V call is TRBV28, the J call TRBJ2-1; possible D gene TRBD1, 6 bases. Germline-derived CDR1 and CDR2 are MDHEN and SYDVKM. The CDR3 contains 14 residues. Trimming removed 2 bases from V and 4 bases from J, with 9 bases in between.

This chain links TRBV6-1 with TRBJ2-1; D possibly corresponds to TRBD2 (6 bases). Germline values: CDR1 MNHNS, CDR2 SASEGT. The CDR3 extends over 16 amino acids. V lost 3 bases, J lost 4 bases, and 16 bases lay in between. CDR3 region: CASSDRDSNIYNEQFF. CDR3 nucleotide sequence: TGTGCCAGCAGTGACCGGGACTCAAACATTTACAATGAGCAGTTCTTC.

This clone occurred once. The chain is built from TRBV6-5 and TRBJ2-7, with TRBD2 identical over 7 bases. The V gene end was trimmed by 10 bases and the J gene end by 0 bases; junction bases not matched to a gene: 9. Per germline, CDR1 MNHEY and CDR2 SVGAGI. The CDR3 covers 14 residues. CDR3: CATETGTTSYEQYF. In DNA, the CDR3 is TGTGCCACCGAGACCGGGACTACCTCCTACGAGCAGTACTTC.

This rearrangement joins TRBV19 to TRBJ2-1, with 13 positions matching TRBD2. Unmatched junction bases numbered 10, after V lost 3 bases and J lost 5 bases. The CDR3 totals 18 residues. From germline, CDR1 is LNHDA and CDR2 SQIVND (reference sequence). CDR3 DNA sequence: TGTGCCAGTAGTATCGTACTAGCGGGAGGGCCGGTTGACAATGAGCAGTTCTTC. Its protein product is CASSIVLAGGPVDNEQFF. The complete variable domain, with remaining parts taken from reference TRBV19 and TRBJ2-1, reads DGGITQSPKYLFRKEGQNVTLSCEQNLNHDAMYWYRQDPGQGLRLIYYSQIVNDFQKGDIAEGYSVSREKKESFPLTVTSAQKNPTAFYLCASSIVLAGGPVDNEQFFGPGTRLTVL.

This chain connects TRBV6-5 to TRBJ1-5; D ambiguous. The CDR3 consists of 15 residues. Trimming stripped 5 bases from V and 2 bases from J, with 13 bases between. CDR1 is MNHEY, CDR2 SVGAGI, per germline. This CDR3 reads CASSHREGGNQPQHF. The CDR3 nucleotides are TGTGCCAGCAGTCATCGGGAGGGTGGCAATCAGCCCCAGCATTTT.

V gene TRBV6-1 combines with J gene TRBJ1-5; no firm D call. CDR1 is MNHNS and CDR2 is SASEGT in the germline V gene. The CDR3 runs to 14 residues. V dropped 1 base and J dropped 5 bases, with 9 bases sitting between them. This chain's CDR3 is CASSEGGRYQPQHF. CDR3 nucleotide sequence: TGTGCCAGCAGTGAAGGTGGGCGCTATCAGCCCCAGCATTTT.

This rearrangement joins TRBV10-3 to TRBJ2-3; TRBD1 matches 10 bases. The CDR3 covers 15 residues. Per the germline V gene, CDR1 is ENHRY and CDR2 is SYGVKD. Unmatched junction bases numbered 12, after V lost 10 bases and J lost 5 bases. CDR3 residues: CASRQGAYPGDTQYF. In DNA form, the CDR3 reads TGTGCCAGTCGACAGGGGGCTTATCCGGGAGATACGCAGTATTTT.

This chain connects TRBV10-3 to TRBJ1-2; D is possibly TRBD1 (6 bases). The germline gives CDR1 ENHRY, CDR2 SYGVKD. This CDR3 is built from 14 residues. Trimming pared 0 bases from V and 6 bases from J, leaving 11 bases between. The CDR3 DNA is TGTGCCATCAGTGAGTCGGGACACTCGAATGGCTACACCTTC. Encoded protein: CAISESGHSNGYTF.

This clone was observed a handful of times. The chain is built from TRBV18 and TRBJ1-1; 7 bases line up with TRBD1. V shed 2 bases and J 4 bases; nucleotides not matched to a gene: 7. The CDR3 is made up of 15 amino acids. Per the germline V gene, CDR1 is KGHSH and CDR2 is LQKENI. Here the CDR3 DNA reads TGTGCCAGCTCACCAAAAACAGGGGAAGTCACTGAAGCTTTCTTT. It yields the protein CASSPKTGEVTEAFF.

The J gene is TRBJ1-4, the V gene TRBV6-5; 8 positions agree with TRBD1. V was clipped by 7 bases and J by 6 bases; unmatched bases: 7. This CDR3 contains 14 residues. Germline V gene lookup returns CDR1 MNHEY and CDR2 SVGAGI. CDR3 region: CASTSGQAYEKLFF. The CDR3 bases are TGTGCCAGCACCTCGGGACAGGCCTATGAAAAACTGTTTTTT.

As to this clone: The junction departs from the called germline gene at one end, perhaps through a read error. This rearrangement joins TRBV19 to TRBJ2-3, with 8 bases that match TRBD2. The CDR3 loop spans 15 amino acids. From germline, CDR1 is LNHDA and CDR2 SQIVND (reference sequence). The CDR3: CASSSGESSTDTQYF. CDR3 nucleotides: TGTGCCAGCAGTAGCGGGGAGTCGAGCACAGATACGCAGTATTTT.

The V and J genes are TRBV7-9 and TRBJ1-2, with 10 bases matching TRBD1. Germline CDR1 reads SEHNR; CDR2 reads FQNEAQ (reference sequence). The V and J ends lost 6 bases and 8 bases, in that order; junction bases with no gene match: 12. The CDR3 has 15 residues. The CDR3 sequence: CASRLRQGARAGYTF. The CDR3 nucleotides are TGTGCCAGCAGACTTCGACAGGGGGCTAGGGCGGGCTACACCTTC. Looking up the rest from reference TRBV7-9 and TRBJ1-2 gives the full variable domain: DTGVSQNPRHKITKRGQNVTFRCDPISEHNRLYWYRQTLGQGPEFLTYFQNEAQLEKSRLLSDRFSAERPKGSFSTLEIQRTEQGDSAMYLCASRLRQGARAGYTFGSGTRLTVV.